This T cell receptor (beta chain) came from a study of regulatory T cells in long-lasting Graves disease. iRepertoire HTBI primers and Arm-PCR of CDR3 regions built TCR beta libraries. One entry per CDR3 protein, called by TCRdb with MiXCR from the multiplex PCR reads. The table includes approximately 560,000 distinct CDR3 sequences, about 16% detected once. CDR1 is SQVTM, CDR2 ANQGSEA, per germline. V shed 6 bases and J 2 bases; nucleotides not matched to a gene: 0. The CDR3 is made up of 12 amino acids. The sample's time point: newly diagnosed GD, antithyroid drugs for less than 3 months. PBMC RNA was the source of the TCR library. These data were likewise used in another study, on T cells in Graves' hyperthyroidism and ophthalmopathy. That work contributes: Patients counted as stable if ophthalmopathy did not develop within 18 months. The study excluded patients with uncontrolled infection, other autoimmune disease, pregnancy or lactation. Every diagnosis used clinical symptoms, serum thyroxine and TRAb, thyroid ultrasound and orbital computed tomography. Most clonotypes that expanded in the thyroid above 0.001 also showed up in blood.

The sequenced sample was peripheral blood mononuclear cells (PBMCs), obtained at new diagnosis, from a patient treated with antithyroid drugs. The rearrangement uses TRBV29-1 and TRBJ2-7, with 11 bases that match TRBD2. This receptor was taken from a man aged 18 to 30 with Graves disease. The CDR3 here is CSVTSGAYEQYF. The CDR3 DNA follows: TGCAGCGTGACTAGCGGGGCCTACGAGCAGTACTTC.